This T cell receptor (beta chain) was documented in a study of T cell changes during pregnancy in multiple sclerosis. The CDR3 has 11 residues. Germline V gene lookup returns CDR1 MDHEN and CDR2 SYDVKM. V lost 10 bases and J lost 1, with 7 bases in between. Profiled with immunoSEQ multiplex PCR; TCRdb holds only in-frame clones, not every one. The table has more than 45,000 clones, 93% seen once. The chain carries TRBV28 and TRBJ2-5; the D is unclear. This clonotype was obtained from a female donor with multiple sclerosis, enrolled in a pregnancy study. Specimen: CD8+ T cells from peripheral blood mononuclear cells, collected in the second trimester of pregnancy. The CDR3 reads CATELQETQYF. CDR3 nucleotides: TGTGCCACCGAACTCCAAGAGACCCAGTACTTC.